This T cell receptor (beta chain) appears in the sequencing data of a study of T cell responses to AZD1222 COVID-19 vaccine. For the study at large: Second doses at about 4 or about 12 weeks were pooled. Notes on the study in general: Among the donors, most were white British and more were female, and clonal diversity was possibly underestimated. Seropositive at baseline were only five or six AZD1222 recipients.

This clone came up once. As yet, its antigen is unknown. The CDR3 is made up of 15 amino acids. Trimming took 1 base from V and 5 from J; bases not matched to a gene: 5. CDR1 is MGHRA, CDR2 YSYEKL, per germline. TCRdb's table, derived via immunoSEQ multiplex PCR, lists solely in-frame clones and lacks some. The sample lists approximately 99,000 clones, around 84% occurring once. This chain links TRBV4-1 with TRBJ1-1; 9 positions match TRBD1. The starting material was peripheral blood, obtained on day 0 of AZD1222 vaccination. The receptor was derived from an adult in good health. DNA of the CDR3: TGCGCCAGCAGCCAAGTAAACAGGGGGCTTACTGAAGCTTTCTTT. This codes for CASSQVNRGLTEAFF.